This entry concerns a single TCR beta chain. This clonotype came up a few times. Its target antigen remains unknown. No qualities accompany the bases; no much larger clone lies one base away. Interpreted using the paper, the treatment or condition label stands for: allogeneic hematopoietic cell transplantation with graft depleted of TCRalphabeta T cells and CD19 B cells. TCRalphabeta/CD19-depleted allogeneic hematopoietic cell grafts were given to the transplant recipients, all of whom were children. This specimen comes from a study of T-cell reconstitution after alpha-beta-depleted transplantation in children (dated by TCRdb to about 2016). For the wider study: The study quantitatively tracked T-cell immune reconstitution after TCRalphabeta/CD19-depleted allogeneic hematopoietic cell transplantation in children using TCR repertoire profiling.

The CDR3 contains 17 residues, cysteine and phenylalanine counted. This entry keeps only the CDR3 DNA: 51 bases, framed from base 1. V has 1 base trimmed and J has 0 bases trimmed; junction bases matching no gene number 8. The germline V gene supplies CDR1 LGHNA and CDR2 YSLEER. Library creation used PCR. Sequencing used an Illumina HiSeq 2500. TCR libraries were prepared with molecular barcoding, using unique molecular identifiers to normalize TCRbeta repertoire quantification. TCRdb reanalyzed the raw reads on its own, using fastp at Q25 for trimming and MiXCR for clone calling, and kept in-frame beta chains. CDR3 protein duplicates are merged, each entry listing the most common genes and DNA. This sample lists 200,000 to 250,000 distinct CDR3 sequences; about 24% were detected once. Together, the top ten hold 4.8% of the sample. Here is what the overall study found, with its caveats: The apparently early alphabetaT-cell count recovery about two months after transplant was reportedly dependent on only several hundred rapidly expanded clones derived from non-depleted graft cells. In some patients, the high TCRbeta diversity seen at day 60 was put down to recipient T cells and intrathymic progenitors that had survived conditioning. Over the following months the frequencies of hyperexpanded clones went down, and after one year T-cell counts and TCRbeta diversity were mostly credited to newly produced T cells.

The chain is assembled from TRBV4-3 and TRBJ2-5; the central 7 bases match TRBD1. The material sequenced was PBMCs, mostly from graft donor cells, taken 360 days after TCRalphabeta/CD19-depleted stem cell transplant. The source is a female patient aged 2 to 10 who had a stem cell transplant for congenital amegakaryocytic thrombocytopenia, so the T cells may come from the graft donor. The DNA sequence reads TGCGCCAGCAGCCAAGTTGGCCCAGGGGGACACCAAGAGACCCAGTACTTC. Its product reads: CASSQVGPGGHQETQYF.